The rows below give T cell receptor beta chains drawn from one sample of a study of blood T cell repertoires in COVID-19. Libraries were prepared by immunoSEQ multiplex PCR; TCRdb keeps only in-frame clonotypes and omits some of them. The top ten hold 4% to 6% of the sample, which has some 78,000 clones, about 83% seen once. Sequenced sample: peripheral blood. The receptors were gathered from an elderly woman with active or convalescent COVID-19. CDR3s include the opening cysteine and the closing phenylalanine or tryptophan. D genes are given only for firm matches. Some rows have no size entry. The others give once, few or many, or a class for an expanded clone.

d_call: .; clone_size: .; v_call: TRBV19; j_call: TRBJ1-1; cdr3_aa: CASTTGRVTSLAFF; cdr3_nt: TGTGCCAGTACCACCGGCAGGGTCACATCTTTGGCTTTCTTT
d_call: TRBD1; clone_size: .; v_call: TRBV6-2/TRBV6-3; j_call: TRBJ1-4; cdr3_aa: CASSLQGVEKLFF; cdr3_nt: TGTGCCAGCAGTCTACAGGGGGTCGAAAAACTGTTTTTT
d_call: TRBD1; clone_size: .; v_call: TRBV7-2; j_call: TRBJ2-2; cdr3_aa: CASSSVQGAIKGELFF; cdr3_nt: TGTGCCAGCAGCTCCGTACAGGGGGCTATTAAAGGGGAGCTGTTTTTT
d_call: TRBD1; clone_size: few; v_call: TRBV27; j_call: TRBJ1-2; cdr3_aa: CASTRQGRDYGYTF; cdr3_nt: TGTGCCAGCACAAGACAGGGGCGGGACTATGGCTACACCTTC
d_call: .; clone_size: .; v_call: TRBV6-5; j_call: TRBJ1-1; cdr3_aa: CASSYFGRANTEAFF; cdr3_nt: TGTGCCAGCAGTTACTTTGGCAGGGCGAACACTGAAGCTTTCTTT
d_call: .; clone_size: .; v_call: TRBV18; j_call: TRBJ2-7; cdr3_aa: CASSYEDRQYF; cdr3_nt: TGTGCCAGCTCATACGAGGACAGGCAGTACTTC
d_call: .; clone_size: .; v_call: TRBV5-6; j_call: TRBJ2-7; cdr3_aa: CASILDVLDSASYEQYF; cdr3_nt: TGTGCCAGCATCCTAGACGTACTCGACAGCGCCTCCTACGAGCAGTACTTC
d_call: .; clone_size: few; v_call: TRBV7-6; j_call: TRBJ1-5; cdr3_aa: CASSRPTGNKYQPQHF; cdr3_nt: TGTGCCAGCAGCCGCCCAACAGGAAACAAATATCAGCCCCAGCATTTT
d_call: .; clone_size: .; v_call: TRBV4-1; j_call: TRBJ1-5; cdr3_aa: CASSQSTRGGNQPQHF; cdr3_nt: TGCGCCAGCAGCCAATCAACCAGGGGCGGCAATCAGCCCCAGCATTTT
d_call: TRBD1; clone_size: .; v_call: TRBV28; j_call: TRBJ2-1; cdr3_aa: CASRRPGTGWSNEQFF; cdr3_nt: TGTGCCAGCCGCCGACCCGGGACAGGGTGGTCGAATGAGCAGTTCTTC
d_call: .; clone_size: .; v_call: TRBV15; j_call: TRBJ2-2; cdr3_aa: CATSRSYTGELFF; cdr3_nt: TGTGCCACCAGCAGGAGCTATACCGGGGAGCTGTTTTTT
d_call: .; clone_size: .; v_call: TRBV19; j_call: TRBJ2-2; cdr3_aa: CASSILRYTGELFF; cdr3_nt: TGTGCCAGTAGTATTTTGAGGTACACCGGGGAGCTGTTTTTT
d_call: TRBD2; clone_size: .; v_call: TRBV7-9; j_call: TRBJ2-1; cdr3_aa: CASSSPAGGSSYNEQFF; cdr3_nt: TGTGCCAGCAGCTCCCCCGCCGGCGGGAGCTCCTACAATGAGCAGTTCTTC
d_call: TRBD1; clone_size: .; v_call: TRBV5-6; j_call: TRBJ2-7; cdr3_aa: CASSLSKVGQGRNEQYF; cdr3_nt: TGTGCCAGCAGCCTAAGCAAAGTGGGACAGGGTAGGAACGAGCAGTACTTC
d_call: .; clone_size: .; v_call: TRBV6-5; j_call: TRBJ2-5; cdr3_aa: CASSYAGRETQYF; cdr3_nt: TGTGCCAGCAGTTACGCGGGGAGGGAGACCCAGTACTTC
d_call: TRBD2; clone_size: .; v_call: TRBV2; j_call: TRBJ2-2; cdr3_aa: CASTGSGGVANTGELFF; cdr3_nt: TGTGCCAGCACCGGTAGCGGGGGGGTCGCGAACACCGGGGAGCTGTTTTTT
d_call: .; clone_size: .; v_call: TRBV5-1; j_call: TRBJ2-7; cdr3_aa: CASSLVGSGYEQYF; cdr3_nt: TGCGCCAGCAGCTTGGTAGGTAGCGGCTACGAGCAGTACTTC
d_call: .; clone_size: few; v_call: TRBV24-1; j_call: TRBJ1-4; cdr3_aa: CATSPGQTTNEKLFF; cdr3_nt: TGTGCCACCAGTCCTGGACAGACAACTAATGAAAAACTGTTTTTT
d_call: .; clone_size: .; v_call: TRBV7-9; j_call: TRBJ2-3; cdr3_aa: CASSPGSGISTDTQYF; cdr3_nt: TGTGCCAGCAGCCCAGGCAGCGGAATCAGCACAGATACGCAGTATTTT
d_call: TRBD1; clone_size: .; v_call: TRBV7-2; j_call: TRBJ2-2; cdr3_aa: CASTIPGQGAGVGELFF; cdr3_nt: TGTGCCAGCACAATACCGGGACAGGGGGCTGGAGTCGGGGAGCTGTTTTTT
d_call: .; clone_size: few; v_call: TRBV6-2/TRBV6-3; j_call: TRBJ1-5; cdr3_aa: CASSVRDAGGQPQHF; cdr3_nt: TGTGCCAGCAGTGTAAGGGATGCGGGCGGTCAGCCCCAGCATTTT
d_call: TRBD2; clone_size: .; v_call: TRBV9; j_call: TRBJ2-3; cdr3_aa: CASSVGGGDTDTQYF; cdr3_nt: TGTGCCAGCAGCGTAGGTGGGGGGGACACAGATACGCAGTATTTT
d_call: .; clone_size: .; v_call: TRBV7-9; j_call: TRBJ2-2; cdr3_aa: CASSEQVQDTGELFF; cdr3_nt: TGTGCCAGCAGCGAGCAGGTACAGGACACCGGGGAGCTGTTTTTT
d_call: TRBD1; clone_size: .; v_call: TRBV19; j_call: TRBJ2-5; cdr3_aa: CASSVRDRARETQYF; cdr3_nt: TGTGCCAGTAGTGTACGGGACAGGGCGAGGGAGACCCAGTACTTC
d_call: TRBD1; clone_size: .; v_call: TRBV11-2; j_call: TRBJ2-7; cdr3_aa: CASSPRQGFYEQYF; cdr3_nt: TGTGCCAGCAGCCCCCGACAGGGTTTCTACGAGCAGTACTTC